The 20 T cell receptor beta chains listed next were all sequenced from one sample in a study of cytomegalovirus exposure and HLA in healthy donors. TCRdb's table, derived via immunoSEQ multiplex PCR, lists solely in-frame clones and lacks some. Of about 82,000 clones in the sample, roughly 93% were seen once. The sequencing sample was made of PBMCs. All receptors come from a man aged 18 to 30 in good health and CMV-seronegative.

The table lists this clone with a few counts. The J gene is TRBJ2-1, the V gene TRBV11-2; 11 nucleotides match TRBD2. V lost 5 bases to trimming and J lost 2 bases; unmatched junction nucleotides: 8. CDR1 and CDR2 from the germline V gene are SGHAT and FQNNGV. This CDR3 contains 17 residues. DNA of the CDR3: TGTGCCAGCAGCCGAGGGCGTAGCGGGAGGGCCTACAATGAGCAGTTCTTC. This encodes CASSRGRSGRAYNEQFF.

The V and J genes are TRBV30 and TRBJ2-1; TRBD2 agrees at 7 bases. V lost 2 bases, J lost 9 bases, and 4 bases stayed unmatched. Germline CDR1 and CDR2: GTSNPN and SVGIG (reference sequence). This CDR3 region has 12 residues. The CDR3 reads CAWSSGAFEQFF. The CDR3 nucleotides read TGTGCCTGGAGTAGCGGGGCATTTGAGCAGTTCTTC.

This clone was counted a single time. V usage is TRBV27 and J usage is TRBJ1-2, with 10 bases lining up with TRBD1. Germline lookup yields CDR1 MNHEY and CDR2 SMNVEV (reference sequence). J gave up 4 bases and V 3 bases, and 5 bases lay outside the gene matches. The CDR3 consists of 15 residues. CDR3 sequence reads: CASSFGQGGSYGYTF. CDR3 bases: TGTGCCAGCAGTTTCGGACAGGGGGGGTCCTATGGCTACACCTTC.

The CDR3 sequence: CASSLVASSNQPQHF. In nucleotides, the CDR3 is TGTGCCAGCAGCCTGGTTGCCAGTAGCAATCAGCCCCAGCATTTT. V and J are TRBV5-5 and TRBJ1-5; no reliable D call. CDR1 SGHKS and CDR2 YYEKEE come from the germline V gene (reference sequence). This CDR3 is built from 15 residues. With 4 bases removed from V and 0 bases from J, the gap between germline ends came to 11 bases.

The chain couples TRBV10-3 to TRBJ1-6, with 7 bases fitting TRBD1. Trimming at V came to 10 bases and at J to 6 bases, leaving 9 bases not matched to a gene. The CDR3 runs to 14 residues. From germline, CDR1 is ENHRY and CDR2 SYGVKD. CDR3 coding DNA: TGTGCCACTCAAGGGGGCAGTATTAATTCACCCCTCCACTTT. Its protein product is CATQGGSINSPLHF.

The chain joins TRBV4-3 to TRBJ1-5, with D perhaps matching TRBD1 (5 bases). V lost 0 bases and J lost 4, with 16 bases in between. The CDR3 sequence is 17 residues long. Per germline, CDR1 LGHNA and CDR2 YSLEER. CDR3 protein: CASSQDPGGLPNQPQHF. As DNA, the CDR3 is TGCGCCAGCAGCCAAGACCCGGGGGGACTTCCGAATCAGCCCCAGCATTTT.

This sequence joins TRBV5-5 and TRBJ1-2; TRBD1 might be the D (5 bases). Germline lookup yields CDR1 SGHKS and CDR2 YYEKEE (reference sequence). CDR3 length: 14 amino acids. Trimming removed 5 bases from V and 4 bases from J, with 15 bases in between. This chain's CDR3 is CASRPPQGTYGYTF. CDR3 sequence (DNA): TGTGCCAGCAGGCCGCCCCAGGGTACCTATGGCTACACCTTC.

V and J are TRBV10-3 and TRBJ1-2; TRBD1 might be the D (5 bases). The CDR3 runs to 15 residues. The germline V gene has CDR1 ENHRY and CDR2 SYGVKD. V lost 2 bases and J 5 bases, leaving 15 bases between the germline ends. The CDR3 reads CAISEIYGGGYGYTF. CDR3 sequence (DNA): TGTGCCATCAGTGAGATCTATGGCGGGGGATATGGCTACACCTTC.

The V call is TRBV28, the J call TRBJ2-3; D is undetermined. CDR1 and CDR2 from the germline V gene are MDHEN and SYDVKM. The CDR3 length is 15 residues. V was cut by 4 bases and J by 3 bases, with 14 bases left in between. The CDR3 sequence is CASSSPSIGTDTQYF. CDR3 bases: TGTGCCAGCAGTTCGCCATCTATCGGGACAGATACGCAGTATTTT.

The chain joins TRBV9 to TRBJ1-5; 10 bases align to TRBD1. Germline CDR1 and CDR2: SGDLS and YYNGEE. The CDR3 extends over 15 amino acids. V dropped 4 bases and J dropped 7; count of bases not matched to a gene: 8. The CDR3 nucleotides are TGTGCCAGCAGCCCCGGGACAGGGGTAGGGCAGCCCCAGCATTTT. Translated, it gives CASSPGTGVGQPQHF.

This clone was observed a single time. V gene TRBV5-1 combines with J gene TRBJ2-2; 10 nucleotides align to TRBD2. From germline, CDR1 is SGHRS and CDR2 YFSETQ. V shed 4 bases, J shed 5 bases, and the junction held 5 bases outside the gene matches. There are 15 residues in the CDR3. The CDR3 DNA follows: TGCGCCAGCAGCCCGGGACTAGCGATTACCGGGGAGCTGTTTTTT. The encoded protein is CASSPGLAITGELFF.

This sequence joins TRBV12-2 and TRBJ2-1; the table calls TRBD2, which could not be checked here. TRBV12-2 constitutes a pseudogene. This CDR3 spans 21 amino acids. This CDR3 reads CASRPGGGGRTSGETYNEQFF. The CDR3, as DNA: TGTGCAAGTCGCCCTGGGGGCGGGGGGCGGACTAGCGGGGAAACCTACAATGAGCAGTTCTTC.

As DNA, the CDR3 is TGTGCCAGCAGCTTGGCGGGGGAGTGGATAATGAACACTGAAGCTTTCTTT. It encodes CASSLAGEWIMNTEAFF. The gene calls are TRBV5-5 and TRBJ1-1; tentatively, D is TRBD1 (5 bases). This CDR3 contains 17 residues. V lost 0 bases to trimming and J lost 0 bases, with 15 bases between them. In germline, CDR1 is SGHKS, CDR2 YYEKEE (reference sequence).

The chain is built from TRBV11-2 and TRBJ2-2; 9 bases align to TRBD1. The CDR3 sequence is 16 residues long. The ends lost 5 bases at V and 4 bases at J; junction bases unmatched: 8. Germline CDR1 SGHAT, CDR2 FQNNGV. In DNA form, the CDR3 reads TGTGCCAGCAGCGCGGCCCGGACAGGGGCCACCGGGGAGCTGTTTTTT. Protein: CASSAARTGATGELFF.

This clone is a singleton in its sample. V gene TRBV6-4 combines with J gene TRBJ2-3; no firm D call. The CDR3 has 12 residues. Germline CDR1 is MRHNA and CDR2 is SNTAGT. The V and J ends lost 4 bases and 2 bases respectively, with 4 bases between them. The CDR3 nucleotides are TGTGCCAGCAGTGGAGACACAGATACGCAGTATTTT. Residues: CASSGDTDTQYF.

The chain has TRBV5-1 and TRBJ1-3, with 10 bases matching TRBD1. The CDR3 spans 15 residues. V lost 4 bases to trimming and J lost 2 bases; unmatched junction nucleotides: 3. Germline CDR1 reads SGHRS; CDR2 reads YFSETQ. CDR3 in DNA: TGCGCCAGCAGCCACGGACAGGGGGCTGGAAACACCATATATTTT. It specifies CASSHGQGAGNTIYF.

The chain has TRBV5-1 and TRBJ1-2, with 11 bases fitting TRBD1. V shed 0 bases, J shed 7 bases, and the junction held 8 bases outside the gene matches. This CDR3 has 16 amino acids. Germline V gene sequence: CDR1 SGHRS, CDR2 YFSETQ. The CDR3 nucleotides are TGCGCCAGCAGCTTGGGGTCCGGGACAGGGGGTAGTGGCTACACCTTC. Amino acid sequence: CASSLGSGTGGSGYTF.

The rearrangement links TRBV19 to TRBJ2-5, with 10 bases that match TRBD2. The length of the CDR3 is 15 residues. The V gene end was trimmed by 7 bases and the J gene end by 1 base; junction bases not matched to a gene: 6. Germline CDR1 is LNHDA and CDR2 is SQIVND (reference sequence). The CDR3 loop reads CASISSGGAQETQYF. CDR3 bases: TGTGCCAGTATTAGCAGCGGGGGGGCCCAAGAGACCCAGTACTTC.

The V and J genes are TRBV9 and TRBJ1-2; 9 bases are a match to TRBD1. In germline, CDR1 is SGDLS, CDR2 YYNGEE. V was clipped by 0 bases and J by 4 bases; unmatched bases: 10. CDR3 size: 17 residues. CDR3 in DNA: TGTGCCAGCAGCGTAGCGATTGGGACAGGGATGATCTATGGCTACACCTTC. Amino acid sequence: CASSVAIGTGMIYGYTF.

The V call is TRBV4-1, the J call TRBJ2-7, with 9 positions matching TRBD1. In germline, CDR1 is MGHRA, CDR2 YSYEKL. The CDR3 runs 14 residues. V trimming: 4 bases; J trimming: 7 bases; junction bases outside the gene matches: 8. The chain's CDR3 is CASSRTGAPLEQYF. The CDR3 region has the DNA TGCGCCAGCAGCCGGACAGGGGCCCCCTTGGAGCAGTACTTC.